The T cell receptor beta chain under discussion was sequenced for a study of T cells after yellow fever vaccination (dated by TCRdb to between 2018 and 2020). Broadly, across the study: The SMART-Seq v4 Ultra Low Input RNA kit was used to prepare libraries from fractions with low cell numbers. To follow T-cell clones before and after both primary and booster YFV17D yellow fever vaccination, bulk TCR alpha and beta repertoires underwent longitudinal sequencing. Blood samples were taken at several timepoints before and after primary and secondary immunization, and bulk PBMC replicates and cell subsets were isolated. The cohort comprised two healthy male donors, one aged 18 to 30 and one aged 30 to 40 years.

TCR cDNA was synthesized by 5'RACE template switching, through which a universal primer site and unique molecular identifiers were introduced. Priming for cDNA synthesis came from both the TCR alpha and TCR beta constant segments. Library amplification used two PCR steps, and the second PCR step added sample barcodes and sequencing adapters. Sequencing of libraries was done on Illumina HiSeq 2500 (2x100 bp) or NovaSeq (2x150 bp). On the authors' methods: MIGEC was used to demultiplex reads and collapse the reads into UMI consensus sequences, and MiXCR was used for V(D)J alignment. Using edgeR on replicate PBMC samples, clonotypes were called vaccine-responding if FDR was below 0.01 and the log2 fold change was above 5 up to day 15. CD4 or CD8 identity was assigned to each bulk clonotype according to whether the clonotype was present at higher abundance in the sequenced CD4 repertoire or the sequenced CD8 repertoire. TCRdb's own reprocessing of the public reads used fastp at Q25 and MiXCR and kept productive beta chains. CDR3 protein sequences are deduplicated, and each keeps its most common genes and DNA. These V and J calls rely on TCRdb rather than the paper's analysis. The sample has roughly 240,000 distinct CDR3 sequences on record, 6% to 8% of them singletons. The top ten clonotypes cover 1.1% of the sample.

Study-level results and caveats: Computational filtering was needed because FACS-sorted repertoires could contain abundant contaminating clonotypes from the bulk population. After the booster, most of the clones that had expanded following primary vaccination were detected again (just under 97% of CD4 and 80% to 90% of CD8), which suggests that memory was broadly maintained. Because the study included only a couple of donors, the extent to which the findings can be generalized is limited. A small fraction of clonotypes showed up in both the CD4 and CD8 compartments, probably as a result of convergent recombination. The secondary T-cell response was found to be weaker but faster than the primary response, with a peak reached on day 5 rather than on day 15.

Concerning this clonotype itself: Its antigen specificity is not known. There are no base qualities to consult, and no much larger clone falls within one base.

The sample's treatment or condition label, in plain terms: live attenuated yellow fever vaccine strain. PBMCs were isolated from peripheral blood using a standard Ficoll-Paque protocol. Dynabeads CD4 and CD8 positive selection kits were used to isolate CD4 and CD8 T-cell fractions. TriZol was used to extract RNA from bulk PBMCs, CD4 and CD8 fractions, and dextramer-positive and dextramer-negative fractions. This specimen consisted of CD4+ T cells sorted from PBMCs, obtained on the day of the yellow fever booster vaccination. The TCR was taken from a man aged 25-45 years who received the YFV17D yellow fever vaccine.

The DNA sequence is as follows: TGTGCCACCAGCACGGGGGAGACCGGGGAGCTGTTTTTT. Its protein reads: CATSTGETGELFF. The V gene is TRBV15 and the J gene is TRBJ2-2; a tentative D match to TRBD2 spans 6 bases. The CDR3 covers 13 residues, taking in both the cysteine and the phenylalanine. Only the CDR3 DNA stays, 39 bases, in frame from base 1. The germline V gene (reference sequence) yields LNHNV for CDR1 and YYDKDF for CDR2. A distance of 8 bases separates the germline ends of V and J, which lose 4 bases and 5 bases respectively.